The source of this T cell receptor (beta chain) is a study of identifying expanded T cells in peripheral blood. No infections or other immune events were documented during collection. This clone showed up just a few times. The target antigen is unknown. Notes on the study in general: About 1.2 clones differed between technical replicates, versus about 16 and 19 over time. Roughly two-week clone count variance significantly increased as total template count grew.

Sequenced by immunoSEQ multiplex PCR; TCRdb stores in-frame clones only, minus some. The profile shows fewer than 65,000 clones, around 87% of them singletons. From germline, CDR1 is LGHNA and CDR2 YNFKEQ. The trim removed 3 bases at V and 8 bases at J, leaving 7 bases unmatched. This CDR3 is built from 15 residues. Sequenced material: blood. This chain joins TRBV4-2 and TRBJ2-1; TRBD2 aligns across 10 bases. The TCR was taken from a person aged 18 to 75 in good health. DNA of the CDR3: TGTGCCAGCAGCCAGGAAGCGGGAGGGCCCGATGAGCAGTTCTTC. Translation gives CASSQEAGGPDEQFF.